This T cell receptor beta chain is drawn from a study of blood T cell repertoires in COVID-19. Study background: There were acute and convalescent COVID-19 samples, and they came from the United States, Italy and Spain. Sources were T cells, B-cell-depleted T cells, or PBMCs; the material itself was cDNA or gDNA.

Authors' processing steps: Amplification with reference gene primers provided the estimates of nucleated cell counts. This table comes from immunoSEQ multiplex PCR, and its TCRdb copy is limited to in-frame clones, with some not included. The D gene and trimming were derived from the DNA, and the V and J assignments and clone size from that table. There are 140,000 or so clones in the sample; approximately 81% occur only once, and 8.2% lies in the top ten. The ends were cut back, 5 bases at V and 7 bases at J, with 9 bases in the middle. Germline lookup yields CDR1 SEHNR and CDR2 FQNEAQ (reference sequence). The CDR3 is 13 residues long.

The gene calls are TRBV7-9 and TRBJ1-6; D not resolved. This sequence originates from a human donor in a cohort sampled during active COVID-19. What was sequenced was peripheral blood. The CDR3 sequence: CASSLYPNSPLHF. The CDR3, as DNA: TGTGCCAGCAGCCTCTACCCAAATTCACCCCTCCACTTT.